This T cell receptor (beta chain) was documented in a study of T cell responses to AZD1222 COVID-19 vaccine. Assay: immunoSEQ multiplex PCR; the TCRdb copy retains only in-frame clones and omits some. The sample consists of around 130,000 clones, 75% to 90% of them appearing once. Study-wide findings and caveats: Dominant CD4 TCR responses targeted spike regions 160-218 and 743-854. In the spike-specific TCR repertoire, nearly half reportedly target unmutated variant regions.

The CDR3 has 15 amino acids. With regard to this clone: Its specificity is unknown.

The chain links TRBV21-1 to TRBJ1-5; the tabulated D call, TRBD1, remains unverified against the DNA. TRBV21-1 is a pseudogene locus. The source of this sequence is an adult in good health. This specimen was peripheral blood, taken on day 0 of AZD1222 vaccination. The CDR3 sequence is CASSKGAGGNQPQHF. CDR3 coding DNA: TGTGCCAGCAGCAAAGGGGCAGGGGGCAATCAGCCCCAGCATTTT.